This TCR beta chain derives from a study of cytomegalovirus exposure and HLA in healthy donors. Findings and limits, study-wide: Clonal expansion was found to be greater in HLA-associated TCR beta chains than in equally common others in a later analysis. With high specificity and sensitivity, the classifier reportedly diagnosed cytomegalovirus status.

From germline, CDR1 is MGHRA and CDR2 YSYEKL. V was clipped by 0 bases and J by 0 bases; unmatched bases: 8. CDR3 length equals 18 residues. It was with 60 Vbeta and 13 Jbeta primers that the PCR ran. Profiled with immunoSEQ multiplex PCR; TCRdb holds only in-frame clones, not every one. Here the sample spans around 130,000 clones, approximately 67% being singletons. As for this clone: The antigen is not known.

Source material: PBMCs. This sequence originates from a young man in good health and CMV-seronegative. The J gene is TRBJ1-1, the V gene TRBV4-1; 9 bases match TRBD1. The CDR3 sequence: CASSQDGGTGIMNTEAFF. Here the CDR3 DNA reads TGCGCCAGCAGCCAAGATGGGGGGACAGGGATTATGAACACTGAAGCTTTCTTT.